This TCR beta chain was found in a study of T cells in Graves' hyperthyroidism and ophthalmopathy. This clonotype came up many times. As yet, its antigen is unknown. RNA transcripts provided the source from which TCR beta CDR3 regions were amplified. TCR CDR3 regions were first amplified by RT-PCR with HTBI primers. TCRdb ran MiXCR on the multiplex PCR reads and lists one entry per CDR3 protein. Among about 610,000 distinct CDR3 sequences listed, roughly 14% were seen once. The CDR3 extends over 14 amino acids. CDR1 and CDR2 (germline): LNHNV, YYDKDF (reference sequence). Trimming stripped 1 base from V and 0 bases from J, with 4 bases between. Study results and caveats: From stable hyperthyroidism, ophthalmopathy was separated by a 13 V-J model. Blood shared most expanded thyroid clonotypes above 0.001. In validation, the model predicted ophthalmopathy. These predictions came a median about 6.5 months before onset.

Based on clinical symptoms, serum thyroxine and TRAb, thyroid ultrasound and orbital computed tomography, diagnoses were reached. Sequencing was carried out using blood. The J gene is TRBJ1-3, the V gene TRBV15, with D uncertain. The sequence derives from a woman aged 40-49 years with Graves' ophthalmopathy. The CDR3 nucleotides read TGTGCCACCAGCAGAGTTGGCTCTGGAAACACCATATATTTT. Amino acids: CATSRVGSGNTIYF.